A selection of T cell receptor beta chains follows, all from one sample in a study of CD8+CD57+ T cells in acquired aplastic anemia. In TCRdb, the reads were re-called with MiXCR into one record per CDR3 protein. The sample lists 250,000 or so distinct CDR3 sequences; around 46% were seen once. Sequences were obtained from sorted CD4+, CD8+, or CD8+CD57+ T cells (not recorded which) from PBMCs. The receptors shown here come from a human donor with aplastic anemia. The CDR3 runs from the conserved cysteine through the conserved F or W. Fields, in order: V gene, D gene, J gene, clone size, CDR3 DNA, CDR3 protein. D genes are given only for firm matches. Some rows have no size entry. The others give once, few or many, or a class for an expanded clone.

>TRBV19|TRBD2|TRBJ2-3|NA
TGTGCCAGTAGTGTCTCCGGGACTAGCATGACAGATACGCAGTATTTT
CASSVSGTSMTDTQYF
>TRBV19|NA|TRBJ1-3|NA
TGTGCCAGTAGTATCTTTCTAAGCTCTGGAAACACCATATATTTT
CASSIFLSSGNTIYF
>TRBV20-1|NA|TRBJ2-7|NA
TGCAGTGCTGGAAATCAGGGTAAAGGACCCGAGCAGTACTTC
CSAGNQGKGPEQYF
>TRBV7-9|TRBD1|TRBJ2-3|few
TGTGCCAGCAGCTTAAGGGACAGGGCGGATGAGCAGTATTTT
CASSLRDRADEQYF
>TRBV11-2|NA|TRBJ1-2|NA
TGTGCCAGCAGGACCCGGGATCGTCTTGAGGATGGCTACACCTTC
CASRTRDRLEDGYTF
>TRBV12-3/TRBV12-4|NA|TRBJ2-3|many
TGTGCCAGCAGTTTTGGCGGACGCACAGATACGCAGTATTTT
CASSFGGRTDTQYF
>TRBV9|TRBD2|TRBJ2-7|many
TGTGCCAGCGGGGAGGGCCGAGGCTCCTACGAGCAGTACTTC
CASGEGRGSYEQYF
>TRBV19|NA|TRBJ1-5|NA
TGTGCCAGTAGTATAGTGGGAAGCAATCAGCCCCAGCATTTT
CASSIVGSNQPQHF
>TRBV7-9|NA|TRBJ1-2|many
TGTGCCAGCAGCTTAGATGCGCTTAACTATGGCTACACCTTC
CASSLDALNYGYTF
>TRBV10-2|NA|TRBJ2-3|once
TGCGCCTTTCCCGTGCGCACAGATACGCAGTATTTT
CAFPVRTDTQYF
>TRBV20-1|NA|TRBJ1-3|many
TGCAGTGCTAGTTCTCGTCTGCTTGCCAGCTCTGGAAACACCATATATTTT
CSASSRLLASSGNTIYF
>TRBV6-5|NA|TRBJ1-2|many
TGTGCCAGCAGTTACGGTCCAGGGTCGGATGGCTACACCTTC
CASSYGPGSDGYTF
>TRBV25-1|NA|TRBJ1-6|NA
TGTGCCAGCAGTGAGTCCTATAATTCACCCCTCCACTTT
CASSESYNSPLHF
>TRBV7-9|NA|TRBJ2-7|many
TGTGCCAGCAGCGGGGGGACGGCGAGGGACTACGAGCAGTACTTC
CASSGGTARDYEQYF
>TRBV25-1|NA|TRBJ1-2|NA
NA
CASAGLGPLSLRQQPERGGYTF
>TRBV7-3|NA|TRBJ2-5|NA
TGTGCCGGCAGCTTAAAAGGATACCAAGAGACCCAGTACTTC
CAGSLKGYQETQYF
>TRBV9|TRBD1|TRBJ1-2|NA
TGTGCCAGCAGCGAACAGGGGTATGGCTACACCTTC
CASSEQGYGYTF
>TRBV7-6|NA|TRBJ2-1|many
TGTGCCAGCAGCTTAGATTTGAAATCTTACAATGAGCAGTTCTTC
CASSLDLKSYNEQFF
>TRBV9|NA|TRBJ2-5|few
TGTGCCAGCTCCCAGGGTCTTTCGAGGTCGGTGGAGACCCAGTACTTC
CASSQGLSRSVETQYF
>TRBV9|NA|TRBJ1-2|few
TGTGCCAGCAGCCTCCAGACCTATGGCTACACCTTC
CASSLQTYGYTF
>TRBV12-3/TRBV12-4|NA|TRBJ2-5|many
TGTGCCAGCAGTTCGACGGGACGGCAAGAGACCCAGTACTTC
CASSSTGRQETQYF
>TRBV29-1|NA|TRBJ1-1|many
TGCAGCGTTCACAGGAGTACAGGGAACACTGAAGCTTTCTTT
CSVHRSTGNTEAFF
>TRBV20-1|TRBD2|TRBJ2-1|many
TGCAGTGCTAGAGGCGCTAGCGGGGAATATGAGCAGTTCTTC
CSARGASGEYEQFF
>TRBV27|NA|TRBJ1-5|few
TGTGCCAGCAGTTTATCGAACGGGGAAATCAATCAGCCCCAGCATTTT
CASSLSNGEINQPQHF
>TRBV2|NA|TRBJ2-7|NA
TGTGCCAGCAGTGTAAGGGTAAACTCCTACGAGCAGTACTTC
CASSVRVNSYEQYF
>TRBV19|NA|TRBJ1-4|NA
TGTGCCAGTAGTAGGACTGGAACTAATGAAAAACTGTTTTTT
CASSRTGTNEKLFF
>TRBV6-4|NA|TRBJ2-3|NA
TGTGCCAGCAGTGAGACGGGGGGCCCCACAGATACGCAGTATTTT
CASSETGGPTDTQYF
>TRBV20-1|NA|TRBJ1-1|many
TGCAGTGCTATACAATCCGACCAGGGGCAAGCTTTCTTT
CSAIQSDQGQAFF
>TRBV9|NA|TRBJ1-2|many
TGTGCCAGCAGCGTAGGGGGGGATTACGATGGCTACACCTTC
CASSVGGDYDGYTF
>TRBV7-8|NA|TRBJ1-5|many
TGTGCCAGCAGCTTAGCTGGGTTCGGAAAAGGTAGCAATCAGCCCCAGCATTTT
CASSLAGFGKGSNQPQHF
>TRBV5-5|NA|TRBJ2-1|NA
TGCGCCAGCAGCTCCTCGGGGCGGGGTCGGAGCAATGAGCAGTTCTTC
CASSSSGRGRSNEQFF
>TRBV19|TRBD1|TRBJ1-1|many
TGTGCCAGTAGGGGGACAGCGAACACTGAAGCTTTCTTT
CASRGTANTEAFF
>TRBV15|TRBD2|TRBJ2-1|NA
TGTGCCACCAGCAGACAAGCGGGGGGTGGGTACAATGAGCAGTTCTTC
CATSRQAGGGYNEQFF
>TRBV5-5|NA|TRBJ1-5|many
TGTGCCAGCAGCTTCGGGGTCCAGTCCAATCAGCCCCAGCATTTT
CASSFGVQSNQPQHF
>TRBV6-2/TRBV6-3|NA|TRBJ1-1|many
TGTGCCAGCAGTCACCGGGGGAGAGTGAACACTGAAGCTTTCTTT
CASSHRGRVNTEAFF
>TRBV9|NA|TRBJ2-5|NA
TGTGCCAGCAGCGTAAACGGACAAGAGACCCAGTACTTC
CASSVNGQETQYF
>TRBV6-2/TRBV6-3|NA|TRBJ1-1|NA
TGTGCCAGCAGATACACCGGGGGTCCTGAAGCTTTCTTT
CASRYTGGPEAFF
>TRBV6-6|TRBD2|TRBJ2-7|NA
TGTGCCAGCAGTTACGGGACTAGCGGGACCTACGAGCAGTACTTC
CASSYGTSGTYEQYF
>TRBV5-8|NA|TRBJ2-1|many
TGTGCCAGCAGCTTGCGGCAGATCAATGAGCAGTTCTTC
CASSLRQINEQFF
>TRBV12-3/TRBV12-4|TRBD1|TRBJ2-2|once
TGTGCCAGCAGTCCCGGGACAGGGGTGAACACCGGGGAGCTGTTTTTT
CASSPGTGVNTGELFF
>TRBV7-3|TRBD2|TRBJ2-1|NA
TGTGCCAGCAGCTTAACGAAGCGGGGGTACTACAATGAGCAGTTCTTC
CASSLTKRGYYNEQFF